The 11 T cell receptor beta chains below were found in one sample sequenced in a study of regulatory T cells in long-lasting Graves disease. Time point described: newly diagnosed GD, antithyroid drugs for less than 3 months. RNA extracted from PBMCs served as the sequencing template. With iRepertoire HTBI primers and Arm-PCR of CDR3 regions, TCR beta libraries were built. Using its own MiXCR run on the multiplex PCR reads, TCRdb lists one record per CDR3 protein. The data show about 540,000 distinct CDR3 sequences, less than 15% seen once. The same data also went into a second study, on T cells in Graves' hyperthyroidism and ophthalmopathy.

Sequenced material: peripheral blood mononuclear cells (PBMCs), taken at new diagnosis, from a patient treated with antithyroid drugs. The origin of the receptors is a man younger than 40 with Graves disease.

This clonotype came up many times. This chain connects TRBV6-5 to TRBJ2-3, with D maybe TRBD2 (6 bases). The CDR3 length is 18 residues. The V gene lost 1 base and the J gene lost 4 bases, with 21 bases spanning the gap. Germline V gene sequence: CDR1 MNHEY, CDR2 SVGAGI. CDR3 sequence (DNA): TGTGCCAGCAGTTACTACGCCCCGGGACGCCCGGGGGCAGATACGCAGTATTTT. It encodes CASSYYAPGRPGADTQYF.

This clonotype was seen ten or more times. J is TRBJ2-1 and V is TRBV19, with 8 bases aligning to TRBD2. V was pared by 2 bases and J by 4 bases, with 4 bases of the junction left unmatched. Germline values: CDR1 LNHDA, CDR2 SQIVND (reference sequence). CDR3 length equals 15 residues. The CDR3 DNA reads TGTGCCAGTAGTATAAATTTAGCGGGGTACAATGAGCAGTTCTTC. Translating it yields CASSINLAGYNEQFF.

This clonotype was counted only a few times. The chain has TRBV6-2 or TRBV6-3 and TRBJ2-1, with TRBD2 matching over 12 bases. The germline V gene encodes CDR1 MNHEY and CDR2 SVGEGT. The V gene end was trimmed by 8 bases and the J gene end by 7 bases; junction bases not matched to a gene: 9. The CDR3 contains 15 residues. CDR3 loop: CASWASGRARNEQFF. For the CDR3, the DNA is TGTGCCAGCTGGGCTAGCGGGAGGGCCCGGAATGAGCAGTTCTTC.

This clonotype has a count of ten or more. This chain uses TRBV20-1 with TRBJ2-5; D unresolved. Germline-derived CDR1 and CDR2 are DFQATT and SNEGSKA (reference sequence). With 2 bases removed from V and 5 bases from J, the gap between germline ends came to 3 bases. CDR3 length: 10 residues. This CDR3 is CSARRETQYF. DNA for the CDR3: TGCAGTGCTAGAAGGGAGACCCAGTACTTC.

This clonotype has ten or more counts. V is TRBV20-1 and J is TRBJ2-7, with TRBD2 matching over 12 bases. The CDR3 totals 15 residues. Germline values: CDR1 DFQATT, CDR2 SNEGSKA (reference sequence). The V gene end was trimmed by 1 base and the J gene end by 2 bases; junction bases not matched to a gene: 3. CDR3 DNA: TGCAGTGCTAGAGGCCTAGCGGGAGGGCCCTACGAGCAGTACTTC. Its protein is CSARGLAGGPYEQYF.

Many counts were recorded for this clonotype. The CDR3 loop reads CASSTLPSGDNEQFF. As DNA, the CDR3 is TGTGCCAGCAGCACACTGCCTAGCGGAGACAATGAGCAGTTCTTC. The V gene is TRBV7-9, the J gene TRBJ2-1; the match to TRBD2 covers 7 bases. There are 15 residues in the CDR3. Germline V CDR1 and CDR2: SEHNR, FQNEAQ (reference sequence). V trimming: 5 bases; J trimming: 5 bases; junction bases outside the gene matches: 9.

The genes are TRBV4-1 and TRBJ1-3, with a tentative D call TRBD1 (5 bases). The CDR3 is 17 residues long. The V end was cut by 4 bases, the J end by 0 bases, with 16 bases between. Per germline, CDR1 MGHRA and CDR2 YSYEKL. The CDR3: CASSRRNQGFSGNTIYF. DNA for the CDR3: TGCGCCAGCAGCCGCAGGAACCAGGGTTTCTCTGGAAACACCATATATTTT.

This clonotype was detected ten times or more. The gene calls are TRBV6-1 and TRBJ2-6, with 7 bases that match TRBD1. The germline V gene has CDR1 MNHNS and CDR2 SASEGT. This CDR3 is built from 15 residues. Trimming removed 6 bases from V and 2 bases from J; junction bases left unmatched: 4. The CDR3 sequence is CASRPGQAGANVLTF. In DNA form, the CDR3 reads TGTGCCAGCAGACCCGGACAGGCTGGGGCCAACGTCCTGACTTTC.

This clonotype was observed at least ten times. V usage is TRBV24-1 and J usage is TRBJ2-5; unclear D gene. The CDR3 contains 12 residues. The germline V gene has CDR1 KGHDR and CDR2 SFDVKD. The V gene lost 0 bases and the J gene lost 3 bases, with 1 base spanning the gap. CDR3 in amino acids: CATSDLKETQYF. The CDR3 nucleotides read TGTGCCACCAGTGATTTGAAAGAGACCCAGTACTTC.

A remark on this clonotype: This clone may be a read error of a much larger clone one base away. The chain joins TRBV10-3 to TRBJ2-4; 7 bases match TRBD1. The DNA end is more similar to TRBJ2-1, so the J call may be wrong. Looked up from germline, CDR1 is ENHRY and CDR2 is SYGVKD. The CDR3 length is 16 residues. This CDR3 reads CAISESRQGSSYEQFF. As DNA, the CDR3 is TGTGCCATCAGTGAGTCCCGACAGGGTAGCTCCTACGAGCAGTTCTTC.

The chain combines TRBV27 with TRBJ2-6; tentatively, D is TRBD2 (6 bases). V shed 5 bases and J shed 0 bases, with 14 bases lying between them. The CDR3 has 17 residues. Per the germline V gene, CDR1 is MNHEY and CDR2 is SMNVEV (reference sequence). The CDR3 DNA follows: TGTGCCAGCAGTCCCAACCGGGAGACCTCTGGGGCCAACGTCCTGACTTTC. It encodes CASSPNRETSGANVLTF. The full variable domain, completed using reference TRBV27 and TRBJ2-6, is EAQVTQNPRYLITVTGKKLTVTCSQNMNHEYMSWYRQDPGLGLRQIYYSMNVEVTDKGDVPEGYKVSRKEKRNFPLILESPSPNQTSLYFCASSPNRETSGANVLTFGAGSRLTVL.